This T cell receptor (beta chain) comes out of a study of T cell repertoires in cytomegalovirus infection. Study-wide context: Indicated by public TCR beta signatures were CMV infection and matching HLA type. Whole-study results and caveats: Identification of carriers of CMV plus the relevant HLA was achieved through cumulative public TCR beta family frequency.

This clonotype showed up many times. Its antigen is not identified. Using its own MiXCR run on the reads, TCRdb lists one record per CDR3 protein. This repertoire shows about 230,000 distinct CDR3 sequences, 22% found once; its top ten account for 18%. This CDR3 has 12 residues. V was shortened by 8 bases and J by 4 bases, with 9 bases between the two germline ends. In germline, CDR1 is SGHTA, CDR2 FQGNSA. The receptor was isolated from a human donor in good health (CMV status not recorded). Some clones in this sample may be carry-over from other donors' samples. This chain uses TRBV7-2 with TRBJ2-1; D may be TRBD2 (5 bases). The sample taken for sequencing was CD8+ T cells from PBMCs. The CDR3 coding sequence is TGTGCCAGCCTTGCGGGTTACAATGAGCAGTTCTTC. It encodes CASLAGYNEQFF.